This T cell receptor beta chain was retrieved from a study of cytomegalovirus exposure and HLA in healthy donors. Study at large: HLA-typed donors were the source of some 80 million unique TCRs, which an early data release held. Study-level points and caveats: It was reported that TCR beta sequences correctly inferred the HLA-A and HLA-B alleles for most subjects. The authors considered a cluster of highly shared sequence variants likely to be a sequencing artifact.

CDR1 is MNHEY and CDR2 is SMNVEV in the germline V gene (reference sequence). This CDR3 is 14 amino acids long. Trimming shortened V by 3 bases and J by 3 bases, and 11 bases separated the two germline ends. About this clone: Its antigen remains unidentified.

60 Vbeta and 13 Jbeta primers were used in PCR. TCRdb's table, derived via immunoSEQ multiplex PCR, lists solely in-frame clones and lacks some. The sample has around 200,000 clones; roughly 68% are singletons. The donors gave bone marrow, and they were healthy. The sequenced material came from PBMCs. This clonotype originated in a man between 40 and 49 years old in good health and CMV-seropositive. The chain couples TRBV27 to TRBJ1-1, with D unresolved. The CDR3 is CASSFGSSHTEAFF. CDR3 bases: TGTGCCAGCAGTTTCGGGTCTTCCCACACTGAAGCTTTCTTT.